This TCR beta chain was retrieved from a study of cytomegalovirus exposure and HLA in healthy donors. Study as a whole: An analysis done earlier identified more than 90 million unique TCR beta sequences from about 180 million T cells. Study-level findings and limits: With later analysis, a missense DCLRE1C variant became linked to TCR beta V- and J-gene trimming. Across HLA loci, a later analysis found differing TCR association rates, with DRB1 most and HLA-C fewest.

As to this clone: Its cognate antigen is unknown.

This PCR relied on a set of 60 Vbeta primers and 13 Jbeta primers. Using immunoSEQ multiplex PCR, the repertoire was profiled, and TCRdb retains in-frame clones only, with some absent. Of more than 150,000 clones in the sample, 75% to 90% are singletons; the top ten hold under 0.9%. This CDR3 has 16 residues. The germline gives CDR1 LNHDA, CDR2 SQIVND (reference sequence). The ends lost 2 bases at V and 4 bases at J; junction bases unmatched: 6. The chain carries TRBV19 and TRBJ2-1; 9 bases are a match to TRBD2. The specimen sequenced was PBMCs. The receptor's source is a woman aged 18-29 years in good health and CMV-seronegative. CDR3 sequence (DNA): TGTGCCAGTAGTATATACTCTAGCGGGGCTTACAATGAGCAGTTCTTC. Residues: CASSIYSSGAYNEQFF.